A single sample gave rise to the 2 T cell receptor beta chains below, sequenced in a study of blood T cell repertoires in COVID-19. Libraries were prepared by immunoSEQ multiplex PCR; TCRdb keeps only in-frame clonotypes and omits some of them. The sample comprises under 400,000 clones, about 90% of which are singletons, and approximately 1.9% rests with the top ten. The sample was PBMCs or T cells enriched from blood (not recorded which). Receptors originate from a middle-aged man in a cohort exposed to, infected with or recovered from COVID-19 (not recorded which).

V gene TRBV30 combines with J gene TRBJ1-2; D perhaps matches TRBD1 (6 bases). The CDR3 sequence is 13 residues long. V lost 0 bases and J 4 bases, leaving 9 bases between the germline ends. Germline values: CDR1 GTSNPN, CDR2 SVGIG (reference sequence). CDR3: CAWSVTGPYGYTF. CDR3 nucleotides: TGTGCCTGGAGTGTCACAGGGCCCTATGGCTACACCTTC. Complete variable domain (other parts from reference TRBV30 and TRBJ1-2): SQTIHQWPATLVQPVGSPLSLECTVEGTSNPNLYWYRQAAGRGLQLLFYSVGIGQISSEVPQNLSASRPQDRQFILSSKKLLLSDSGFYLCAWSVTGPYGYTFGSGTRLTVV.

The gene calls are TRBV5-5 and TRBJ2-5; 14 positions match TRBD2. The CDR3 consists of 16 residues. Germline CDR1 is SGHKS and CDR2 is YYEKEE (reference sequence). V lost 3 bases to trimming and J lost 1 base; unmatched junction nucleotides: 2. CDR3 protein: CASSYGTSGSQETQYF. The CDR3, as DNA: TGTGCCAGCAGCTATGGGACTAGCGGGAGCCAAGAGACCCAGTACTTC.